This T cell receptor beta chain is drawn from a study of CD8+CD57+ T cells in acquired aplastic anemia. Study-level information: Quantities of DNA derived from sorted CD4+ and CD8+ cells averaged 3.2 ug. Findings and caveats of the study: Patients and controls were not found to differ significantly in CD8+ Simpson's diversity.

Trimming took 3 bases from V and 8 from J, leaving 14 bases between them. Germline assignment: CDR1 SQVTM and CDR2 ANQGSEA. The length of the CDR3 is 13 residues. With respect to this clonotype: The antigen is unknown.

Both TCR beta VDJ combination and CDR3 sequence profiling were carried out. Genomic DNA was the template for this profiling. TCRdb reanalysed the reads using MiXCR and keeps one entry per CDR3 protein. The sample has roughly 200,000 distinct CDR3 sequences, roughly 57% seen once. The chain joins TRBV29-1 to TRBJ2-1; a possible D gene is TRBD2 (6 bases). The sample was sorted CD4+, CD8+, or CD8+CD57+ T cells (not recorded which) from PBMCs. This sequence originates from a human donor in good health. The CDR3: CSVEGRSYYEQFF. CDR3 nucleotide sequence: TGCAGCGTTGAGGGGAGGAGTTATTATGAGCAGTTCTTC.